Listed below are T cell receptor beta chains from one sample, sequenced in a study of blood T cell repertoires in COVID-19. Produced via immunoSEQ multiplex PCR; TCRdb's table is partial and in-frame only. The sample consists of about 180,000 clones, roughly nine tenths of them appearing once. The sequencing sample was made of peripheral blood. The origin of the receptors is a man aged 18 to 29 who had recovered from COVID-19. Both conserved end residues are part of each CDR3. The order of the fields is CDR3 DNA, CDR3 protein, J gene, V gene, D gene, clone size. D genes are given only for firm matches. Part of the rows lack a size; the others show once, few, many or a class for expanded clones.

TGTGCCAGTAGTATACCCGACAGGGGCGAGACCCAGTACTTC	CASSIPDRGETQYF	TRBJ2-5	TRBV19	TRBD1	.
TGTGCCAGCAGCCGACGGTGGACAGGGAGAGCCGGGGAGCTGTTTTTT	CASSRRWTGRAGELFF	TRBJ2-2	TRBV5-8	TRBD1	.
TGTGCCAGCGGCGCTAACAGGGAACTCAACACTGAAGCTTTCTTT	CASGANRELNTEAFF	TRBJ1-1	TRBV9	.	once
TGTGCCAGCAGCCGACAGCAAAATGAAAAACTGTTTTTT	CASSRQQNEKLFF	TRBJ1-4	TRBV7-9	.	.
TGTGCCAGCAGCCCCGGACTAGCGGGAGTCTACGAGCAGTACTTC	CASSPGLAGVYEQYF	TRBJ2-7	TRBV9	TRBD2	.
TGTGCCACCAGTGCCGGGGGTAATCAGCCCCAGCATTTT	CATSAGGNQPQHF	TRBJ1-5	TRBV24-1	.	.
TGTGCCAGCAGCTTAGACCCCCAGGGAGGAGGCTACACCTTC	CASSLDPQGGGYTF	TRBJ1-2	TRBV7-3	.	.
TGTGCCAGCAGTTACGCAGGGGAATACGAGCAGTACTTC	CASSYAGEYEQYF	TRBJ2-7	TRBV6-5	.	.
TGTGCCAGCAGACCTAACCAGGGGGCTTGGTATGGCTACACCTTC	CASRPNQGAWYGYTF	TRBJ1-2	TRBV28	TRBD1	.
TGTGTCTCCTACCCAGGGGTCGGTACTGAAGCTTTCTTT	CVSYPGVGTEAFF	TRBJ1-1	TRBV12-5	.	.
TGCGCCAGCAGCGACAGGACAGCTAACTATGGCTACACCTTC	CASSDRTANYGYTF	TRBJ1-2	TRBV5-1	.	.
TGTGCCAGCAGCCAAGATCAAGCCGAGCAGTACTTC	CASSQDQAEQYF	TRBJ2-7	TRBV3-1/TRBV3-2	.	.
TGTGCCAGCAGGAAGTCTAGCGCCTACAATGAGCAGTTCTTC	CASRKSSAYNEQFF	TRBJ2-1	TRBV6-5	.	.